This T cell receptor beta chain is from a study of PD-1 and CTLA-4 blockade in melanoma (dated by TCRdb to about 2021). Notes on the research overall: The study compared how PD-1 blockade and CTLA-4 blockade affected the melanoma-reactive CD8 T cell response in patients with melanoma.

CDR1 and CDR2 were assigned from the germline V gene as SGHDT and YYEEEE. Spanning cysteine to phenylalanine, the CDR3 consists of 13 amino acids. The entry retains the CDR3 DNA only, 39 bases that are in frame from base 1. To note about this clone: Its antigen is still unknown. At one of its ends the junction is not consistent with the germline gene, which may arise from a read error.

Library generation was performed with the immunoSEQ multiplex PCR assay. This immuneACCESS table, as held by TCRdb, lists in-frame sequences with V and J called but not all clones. Of the missing ones, under half trace to an unresolved V gene in checked studies; the others have no known cause. In all, the sample holds roughly 30,000 clones, and 80% to 95% of those were seen once. Jointly, the top ten make up roughly 9% of the sample. Recombination joined TRBV5-6 with TRBJ1-4; the best D guess is TRBD1, with 5 bases matching. The sequence was obtained from a human donor with melanoma. The sample in question was CD8+ T cells from peripheral blood, obtained from a patient given anti-PD-1 treatment. CDR3 loop: CASSLAGGAPIGF. The base sequence is TGTGCCAGCAGCTTGGCCGGAGGGGCCCCAATCGGTTTT.